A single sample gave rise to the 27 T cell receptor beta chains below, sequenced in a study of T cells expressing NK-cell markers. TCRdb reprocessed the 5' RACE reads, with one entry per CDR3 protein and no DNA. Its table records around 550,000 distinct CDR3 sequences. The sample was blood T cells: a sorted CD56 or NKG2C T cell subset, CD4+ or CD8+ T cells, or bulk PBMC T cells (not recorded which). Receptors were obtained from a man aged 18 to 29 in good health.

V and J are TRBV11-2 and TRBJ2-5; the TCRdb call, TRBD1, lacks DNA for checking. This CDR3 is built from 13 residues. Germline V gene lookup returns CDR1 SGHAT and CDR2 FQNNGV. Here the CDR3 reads CASRPQGQETQYF. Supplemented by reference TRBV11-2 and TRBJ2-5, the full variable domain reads EAGVAQSPRYKIIEKRQSVAFWCNPISGHATLYWYQQILGQGPKLLIQFQNNGVVDDSQLPKDRFSAERLKGVDSTLKIQPAKLEDSAVYLCASRPQGQETQYFGPGTRLLVL.

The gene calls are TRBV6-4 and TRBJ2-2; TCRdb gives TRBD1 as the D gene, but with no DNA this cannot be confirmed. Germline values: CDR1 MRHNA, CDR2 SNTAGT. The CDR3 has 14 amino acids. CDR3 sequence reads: CASRKGQNTGELFF.

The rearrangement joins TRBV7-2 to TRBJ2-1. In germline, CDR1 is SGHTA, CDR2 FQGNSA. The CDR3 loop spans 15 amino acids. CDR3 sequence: CASSLEIRLDDEQFF.

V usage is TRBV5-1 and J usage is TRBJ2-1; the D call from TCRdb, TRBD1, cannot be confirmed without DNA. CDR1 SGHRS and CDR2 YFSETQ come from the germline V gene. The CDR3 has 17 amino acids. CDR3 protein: CASSLASYPGSHNEQFF.

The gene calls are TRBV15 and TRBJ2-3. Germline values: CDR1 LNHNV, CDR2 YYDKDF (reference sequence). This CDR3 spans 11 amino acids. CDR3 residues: CATSRGDTQYF.

The CDR3 sequence: CATSDFGSGEGRNEQFF. The chain uses TRBV24-1 and TRBJ2-1; TCRdb returns TRBD2, unconfirmable since there is no DNA. Germline V gene lookup returns CDR1 KGHDR and CDR2 SFDVKD. This CDR3 spans 17 amino acids.

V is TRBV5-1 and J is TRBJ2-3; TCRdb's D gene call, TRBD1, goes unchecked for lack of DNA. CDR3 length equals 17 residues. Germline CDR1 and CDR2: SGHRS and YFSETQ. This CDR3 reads CASSSYHDRGYTDTQYF.

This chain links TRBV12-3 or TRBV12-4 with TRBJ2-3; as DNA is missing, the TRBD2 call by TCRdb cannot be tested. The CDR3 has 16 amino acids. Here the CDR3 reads CASSLPLAGSPDTQYF.

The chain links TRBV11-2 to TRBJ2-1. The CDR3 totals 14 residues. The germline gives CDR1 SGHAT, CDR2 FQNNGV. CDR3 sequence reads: CASTRGLTGNEQFF. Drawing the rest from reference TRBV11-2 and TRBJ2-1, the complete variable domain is EAGVAQSPRYKIIEKRQSVAFWCNPISGHATLYWYQQILGQGPKLLIQFQNNGVVDDSQLPKDRFSAERLKGVDSTLKIQPAKLEDSAVYLCASTRGLTGNEQFFGPGTRLTVL.

CDR3 region: CASLRGDGELFF. The rearrangement joins TRBV28 to TRBJ2-2. This CDR3 spans 12 amino acids. CDR1 and CDR2 (germline): MDHEN, SYDVKM.

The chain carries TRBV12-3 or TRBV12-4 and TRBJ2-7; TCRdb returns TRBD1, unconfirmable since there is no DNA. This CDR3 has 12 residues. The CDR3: CASSLNRDRQYF.

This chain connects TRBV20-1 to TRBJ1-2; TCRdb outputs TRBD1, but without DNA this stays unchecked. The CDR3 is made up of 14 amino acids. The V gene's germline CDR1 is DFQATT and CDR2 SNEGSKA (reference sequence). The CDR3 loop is CSARGDREFYGYTF.

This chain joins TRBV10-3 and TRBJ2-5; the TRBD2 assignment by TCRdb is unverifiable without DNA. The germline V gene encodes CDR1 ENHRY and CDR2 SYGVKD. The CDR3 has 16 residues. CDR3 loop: CAIRPKDSGSRETQYF.

The CDR3 here is CASSLSRLKNTEAFF. This sequence joins TRBV7-9 and TRBJ1-1; lacking DNA, the TRBD1 call made by TCRdb goes unchecked. From germline, CDR1 is SEHNR and CDR2 FQNEAQ (reference sequence). This CDR3 comprises 15 residues.

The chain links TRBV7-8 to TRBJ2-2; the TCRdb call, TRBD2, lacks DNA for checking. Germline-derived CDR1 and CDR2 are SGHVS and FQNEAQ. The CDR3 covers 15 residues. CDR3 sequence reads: CASSLVGPRAGELFF. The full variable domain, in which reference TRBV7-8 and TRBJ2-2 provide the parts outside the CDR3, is GAGVSQSPRYKVAKRGQDVALRCDPISGHVSLFWYQQALGQGPEFLTYFQNEAQLDKSGLPSDRFFAERPEGSVSTLKIQRTQQEDSAVYLCASSLVGPRAGELFFGEGSRLTVL.

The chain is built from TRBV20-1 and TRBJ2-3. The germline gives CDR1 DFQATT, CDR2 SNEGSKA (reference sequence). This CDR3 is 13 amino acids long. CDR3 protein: CSALVGFTDTQYF.

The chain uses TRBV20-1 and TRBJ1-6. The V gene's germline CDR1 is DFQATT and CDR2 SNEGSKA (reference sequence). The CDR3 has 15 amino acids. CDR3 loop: CSAPSSRAPNSPLHF.

The CDR3 loop is CASSLFGRVRNTEAFF. The chain links TRBV5-6 to TRBJ1-1. Germline assignment: CDR1 SGHDT and CDR2 YYEEEE. The CDR3 extends over 16 amino acids. Variable domain in full (rest from reference TRBV5-6 and TRBJ1-1): DAGVTQSPTHLIKTRGQQVTLRCSPKSGHDTVSWYQQALGQGPQFIFQYYEEEERQRGNFPDRFSGHQFPNYSSELNVNALLLGDSALYLCASSLFGRVRNTEAFFGQGTRLTVV.

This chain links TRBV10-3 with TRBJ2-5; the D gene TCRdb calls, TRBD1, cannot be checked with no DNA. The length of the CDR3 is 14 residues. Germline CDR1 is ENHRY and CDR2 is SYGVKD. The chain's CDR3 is CAISRQGKQETQYF.

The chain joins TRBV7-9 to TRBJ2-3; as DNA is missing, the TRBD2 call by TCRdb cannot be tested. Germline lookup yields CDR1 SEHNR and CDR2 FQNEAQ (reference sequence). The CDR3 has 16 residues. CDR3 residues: CASSLGEGVRPDTQYF.

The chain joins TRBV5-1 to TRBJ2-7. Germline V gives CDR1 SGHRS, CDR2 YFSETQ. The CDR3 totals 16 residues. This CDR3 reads CASSLLTAGGSYEQYF.

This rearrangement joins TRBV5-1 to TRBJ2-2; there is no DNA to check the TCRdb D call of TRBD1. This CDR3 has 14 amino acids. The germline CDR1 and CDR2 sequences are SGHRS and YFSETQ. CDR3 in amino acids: CASRGGTGTGELFF.

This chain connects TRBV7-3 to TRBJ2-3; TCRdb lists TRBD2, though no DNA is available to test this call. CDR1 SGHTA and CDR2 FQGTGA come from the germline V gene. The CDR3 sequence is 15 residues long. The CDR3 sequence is CASSHGLGSTDTQYF.

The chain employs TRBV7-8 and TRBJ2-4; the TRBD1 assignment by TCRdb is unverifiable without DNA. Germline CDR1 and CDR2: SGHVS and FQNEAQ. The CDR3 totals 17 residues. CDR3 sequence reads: CASSLATGTLAKNIQYF.

This chain's CDR3 is CASSYSSRYGYTF. V is TRBV6-5 and J is TRBJ1-2. Germline V CDR1 and CDR2: MNHEY, SVGAGI. This CDR3 has 13 residues.

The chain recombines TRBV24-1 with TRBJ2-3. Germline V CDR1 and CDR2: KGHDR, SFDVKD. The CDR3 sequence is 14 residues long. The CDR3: CATSDSRGTDTQYF.

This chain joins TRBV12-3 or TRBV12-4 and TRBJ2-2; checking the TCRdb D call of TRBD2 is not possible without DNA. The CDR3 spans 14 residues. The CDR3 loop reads CASSLWEGAGELFF.